This is a list of T cell receptor beta chains from one sample in a study of radiotherapy plus CTLA-4 blockade in lung cancer. Some clones are missing from TCRdb's copy, which holds only in-frame ones; the method was immunoSEQ multiplex PCR. The sample consists of 85,000 to 90,000 clones, more than 70% of them appearing once. The source was peripheral blood, collected from a patient treated with radiotherapy plus ipilimumab. The receptor source for this set is a human donor with non-small cell lung cancer that progressed on radiotherapy plus ipilimumab. Both conserved end residues are part of each CDR3. A D gene is named only where the DNA matches it firmly. Rows may omit the clone size; those that give it use once, few, many or a size class.

clone_size,v_call,j_call,d_call,cdr3_length,cdr3_nt,cdr3_aa
few,TRBV4-1,TRBJ2-3,.,14,TGCGCCAGCAGCCAAGGAGCAGGGGTGGATACGCAGTATTTT,CASSQGAGVDTQYF
.,TRBV7-9,TRBJ2-5,.,12,TGTGCCAGCAGCCTCGACCGGACCGCCCAGTACTTC,CASSLDRTAQYF
.,TRBV28,TRBJ2-1,TRBD2,14,TGTGCCAGCAGTCCCGGGACTAGTCTGAATGAGCAGTTCTTC,CASSPGTSLNEQFF
.,TRBV5-6,TRBJ1-1,.,15,TGTGCCAGCAGCTTCTTTAGGACAGTTAACACTGAAGCTTTCTTT,CASSFFRTVNTEAFF
.,TRBV4-3,TRBJ1-2,.,14,TGCGCCAGCAGCCAAGAGTCACAGGGCTATGGCTACACCTTC,CASSQESQGYGYTF
once,TRBV19,TRBJ1-2,.,14,TGTGCCAGTACCCCTGGCCGGACAAATGATGGCTACACCTTC,CASTPGRTNDGYTF
.,TRBV5-1,TRBJ2-1,TRBD2,16,TGCGCCAGCAGCAAAGGACTAGCGGGGGGGTACAATGAGCAGTTCTTC,CASSKGLAGGYNEQFF
.,TRBV6-5,TRBJ2-7,.,14,TGTGCCAGCAGTTACTGGGACGGCACCTACGAGCAGTACTTC,CASSYWDGTYEQYF
.,TRBV6-5,TRBJ1-6,TRBD1,13,TGTGCCAGCAGTGGACAGGGTACGTCACCCCTCCACTTT,CASSGQGTSPLHF
.,TRBV7-8,TRBJ2-7,.,14,TGTGCCAGCAGCTTAAGGGGGTACTCCTACGAGCAGTACTTC,CASSLRGYSYEQYF
.,TRBV15,TRBJ1-2,.,15,TGTGCCACCAGCAGAGAGGACAGATCTAACTATGGCTACACCTTC,CATSREDRSNYGYTF
.,TRBV7-9,TRBJ1-2,.,15,TGTGCCAGCAGCCTTCCAGGGGACACAGGGAGCGGCTACACCTTC,CASSLPGDTGSGYTF
.,TRBV16,TRBJ2-1,.,13,TGTGCCAGCAGCCAATCGAAACACAATGAGCAGTTCTTC,CASSQSKHNEQFF
.,TRBV9,TRBJ1-1,TRBD1,15,TGTGCCAGCAGCGTCCCCGGGACAGGGAACACTGAAGCTTTCTTT,CASSVPGTGNTEAFF
.,TRBV30,TRBJ2-3,.,15,TGTGCCTGGAGTGATGGGCTAGGAAGCACAGATACGCAGTATTTT,CAWSDGLGSTDTQYF
once,TRBV6-1,TRBJ1-3,.,15,TGTGCCAGCAGTGACCCAAGCCTCTCTGGAAACACCATATATTTT,CASSDPSLSGNTIYF
.,TRBV29-1,TRBJ2-5,.,12,TGCAGCGTTGTGTCCCATCAAGAGACCCAGTACTTC,CSVVSHQETQYF
few,TRBV20-1,TRBJ1-1,.,11,TGCAGTGTTGGGGGTTATACCCCTCCTCCTTTT,CSVGGYTPPPF
.,TRBV11-2,TRBJ2-3,.,13,TGTGCCAGCAGCGAGGAGTCCAGAGATACGCAGTATTTT,CASSEESRDTQYF
.,TRBV28,TRBJ1-4,.,14,TGTGCCAGCAGTTTCTCCGGGGCCGGGGAAAAACTGTTTTTT,CASSFSGAGEKLFF
few,TRBV9,TRBJ2-3,.,16,TGTGCCAGCAGCGTTGAGAGTAGCGGTTACACAGATACGCAGTATTTT,CASSVESSGYTDTQYF
.,TRBV15,TRBJ1-1,.,15,TGTGCCACCAGCAGAGAAGGCGCCCCGAACACTGAAGCTTTCTTT,CATSREGAPNTEAFF
.,TRBV4-1,TRBJ2-7,TRBD1,16,TGCGCCAGCAGCCAACAGTTCCGGGACAGGGCCTACGAGCAGTACTTC,CASSQQFRDRAYEQYF
.,TRBV4-3,TRBJ2-5,.,15,TGCGCCAGCAGCCAAGATCGGACTCGCCAAGAGACCCAGTACTTC,CASSQDRTRQETQYF
few,TRBV6-1,TRBJ2-3,.,13,TGTGCCAGCAGTGTGAACCCGGCGGATACGCAGTATTTT,CASSVNPADTQYF
few,TRBV6-1,TRBJ2-1,.,14,TGTGCCAGCATTACCGGGATAACCGCCAATGAGCAGTTCTTC,CASITGITANEQFF
.,TRBV5-4,TRBJ2-2,TRBD2,15,TGTGCCAGCAGCTCCCTAGCGGGAGGTACCGGGGAGCTGTTTTTT,CASSSLAGGTGELFF
.,TRBV4-2,TRBJ2-7,TRBD1,16,TGTGCCAGCAGCCGCTCGGTGGGACAGGAACTTTACGAGCAGTACTTC,CASSRSVGQELYEQYF
.,TRBV9,TRBJ1-2,.,15,TGTGCCAGCAGCGTAGATGGGGGGCCCAACTATGGCTACACCTTC,CASSVDGGPNYGYTF
many,TRBV7-2,TRBJ1-2,TRBD1,13,TGTGCCAGCAGACTACAGGGGGTTGATGGCTACACCTTC,CASRLQGVDGYTF
.,TRBV5-1,TRBJ2-5,TRBD1,16,TGCGCCAGCAGCTTGGAGGGACAGGGGGCAGATGAGACCCAGTACTTC,CASSLEGQGADETQYF
.,TRBV29-1,TRBJ2-7,TRBD1,13,TGCAGCGTTGAAGGACAGGGAGCCTACGAGCAGTACTTC,CSVEGQGAYEQYF
many,TRBV4-3,TRBJ2-7,.,15,TGCGCCAGCAGCCAAGAAAGGCAGAGCTCCTACGAGCAGTACTTC,CASSQERQSSYEQYF
.,TRBV18,TRBJ2-7,.,12,TGTGCCAGCTCACCCGGGTCAACCGAGCAGTACTTC,CASSPGSTEQYF
.,TRBV6-5,TRBJ1-6,.,13,TGTGCCAGCAGTTACTCGGACCGCCAACCCCTCCACTTT,CASSYSDRQPLHF
.,TRBV7-6,TRBJ1-1,.,14,TGTGCCAGCAGCGAGGGACGGCTAAACACTGAAGCTTTCTTT,CASSEGRLNTEAFF
.,TRBV5-1,TRBJ2-3,.,14,TGCGCCAGCAGCTTGGAGCAGGACTCAGATACGCAGTATTTT,CASSLEQDSDTQYF